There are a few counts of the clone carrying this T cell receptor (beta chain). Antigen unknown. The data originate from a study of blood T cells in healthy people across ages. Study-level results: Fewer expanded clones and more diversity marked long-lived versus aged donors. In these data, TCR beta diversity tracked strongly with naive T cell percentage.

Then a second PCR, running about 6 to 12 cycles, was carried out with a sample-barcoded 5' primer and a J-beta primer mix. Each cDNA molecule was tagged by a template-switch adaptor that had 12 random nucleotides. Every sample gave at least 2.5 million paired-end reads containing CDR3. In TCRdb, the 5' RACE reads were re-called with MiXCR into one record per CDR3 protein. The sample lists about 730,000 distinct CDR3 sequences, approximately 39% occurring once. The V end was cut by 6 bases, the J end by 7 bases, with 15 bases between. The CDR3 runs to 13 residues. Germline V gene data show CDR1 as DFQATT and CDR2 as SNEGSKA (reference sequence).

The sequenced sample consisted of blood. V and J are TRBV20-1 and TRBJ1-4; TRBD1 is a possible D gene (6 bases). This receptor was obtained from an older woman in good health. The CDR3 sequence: CSARDRLAEKLFF. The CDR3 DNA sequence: TGCAGTGCCCGAGACAGGCTGGCTGAAAAACTGTTTTTT.